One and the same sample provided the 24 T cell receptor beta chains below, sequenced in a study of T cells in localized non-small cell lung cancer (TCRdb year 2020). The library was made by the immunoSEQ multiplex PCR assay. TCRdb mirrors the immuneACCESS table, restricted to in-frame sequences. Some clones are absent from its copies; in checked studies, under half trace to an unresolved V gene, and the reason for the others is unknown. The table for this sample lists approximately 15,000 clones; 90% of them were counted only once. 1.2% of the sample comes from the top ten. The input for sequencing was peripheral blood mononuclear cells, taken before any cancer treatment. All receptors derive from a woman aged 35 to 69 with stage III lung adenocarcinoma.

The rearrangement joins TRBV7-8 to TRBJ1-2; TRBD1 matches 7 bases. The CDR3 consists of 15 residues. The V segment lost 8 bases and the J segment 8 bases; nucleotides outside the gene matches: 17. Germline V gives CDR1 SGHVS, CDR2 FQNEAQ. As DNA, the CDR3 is TGTGCCAGCCGTTACGACAGGGTGGGAAACGGGGGCTACACCTTC. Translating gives CASRYDRVGNGGYTF.

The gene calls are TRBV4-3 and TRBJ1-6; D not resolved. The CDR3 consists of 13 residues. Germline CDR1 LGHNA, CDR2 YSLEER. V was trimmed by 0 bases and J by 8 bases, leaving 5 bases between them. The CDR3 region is CASSQESDSPLHF. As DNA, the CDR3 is TGCGCCAGCAGCCAAGAGTCGGATTCACCCCTCCACTTT.

The CDR3 is CASSRSGLGYGYTF. The CDR3 coding sequence is TGTGCCAGCAGCCGATCGGGGCTGGGCTATGGCTACACCTTC. The J gene is TRBJ1-2, the V gene TRBV6-5; maybe TRBD1 (5 bases). Germline CDR1 reads MNHEY; CDR2 reads SVGAGI. The CDR3 is 14 amino acids. V was pared by 6 bases and J by 4 bases, with 15 bases between.

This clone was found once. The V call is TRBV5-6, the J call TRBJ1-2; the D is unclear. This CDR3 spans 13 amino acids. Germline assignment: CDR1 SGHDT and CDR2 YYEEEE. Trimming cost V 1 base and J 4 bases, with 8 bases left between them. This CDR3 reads CASSLLAPYGYTF. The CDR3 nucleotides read TGTGCCAGCAGCTTGTTAGCGCCCTATGGCTACACCTTC.

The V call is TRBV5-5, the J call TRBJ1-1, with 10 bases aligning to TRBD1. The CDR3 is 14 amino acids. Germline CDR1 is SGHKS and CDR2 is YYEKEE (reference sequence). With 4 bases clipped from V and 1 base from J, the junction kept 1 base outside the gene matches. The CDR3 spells CASSRQGANTEAFF. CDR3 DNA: TGTGCCAGCAGCCGACAGGGGGCGAACACTGAAGCTTTCTTT.

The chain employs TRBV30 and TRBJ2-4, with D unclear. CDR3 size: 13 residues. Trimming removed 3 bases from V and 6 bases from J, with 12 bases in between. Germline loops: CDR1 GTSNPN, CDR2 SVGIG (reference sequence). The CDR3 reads CAWSPFTGNIQYF. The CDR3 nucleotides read TGTGCCTGGAGCCCTTTCACGGGAAACATTCAGTACTTC.

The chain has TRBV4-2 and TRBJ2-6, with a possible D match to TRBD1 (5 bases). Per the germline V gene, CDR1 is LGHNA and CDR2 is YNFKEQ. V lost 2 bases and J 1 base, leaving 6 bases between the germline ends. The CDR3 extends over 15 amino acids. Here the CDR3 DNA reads TGTGCCAGCAGCCAACCAGGGTCTGGGGCCAACGTCCTGACTTTC. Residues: CASSQPGSGANVLTF.

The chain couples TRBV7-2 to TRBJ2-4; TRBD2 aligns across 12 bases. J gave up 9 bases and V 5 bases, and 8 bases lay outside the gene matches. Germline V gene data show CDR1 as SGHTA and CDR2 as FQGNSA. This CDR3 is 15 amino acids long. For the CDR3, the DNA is TGTGCCAGCAGCCTCCGGACTAGCGGGGAGAGCATTCAGTACTTC. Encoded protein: CASSLRTSGESIQYF.

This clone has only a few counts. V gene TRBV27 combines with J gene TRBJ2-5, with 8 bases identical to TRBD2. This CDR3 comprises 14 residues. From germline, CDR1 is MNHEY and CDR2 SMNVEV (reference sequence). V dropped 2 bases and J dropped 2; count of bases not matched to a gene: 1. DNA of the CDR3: TGTGCCAGCAGTTTACGGGGGGGACAAGAGACCCAGTACTTC. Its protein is CASSLRGGQETQYF.

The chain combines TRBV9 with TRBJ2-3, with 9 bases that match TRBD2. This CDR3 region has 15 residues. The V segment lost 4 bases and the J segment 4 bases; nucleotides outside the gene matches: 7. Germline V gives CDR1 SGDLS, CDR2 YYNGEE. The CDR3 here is CASSPRLAASDTQYF. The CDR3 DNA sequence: TGTGCCAGCAGCCCAAGACTAGCGGCTTCAGATACGCAGTATTTT.

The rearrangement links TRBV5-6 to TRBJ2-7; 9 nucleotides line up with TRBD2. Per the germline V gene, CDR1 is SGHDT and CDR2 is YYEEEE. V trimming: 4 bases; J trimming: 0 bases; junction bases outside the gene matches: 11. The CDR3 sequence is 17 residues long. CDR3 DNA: TGTGCCAGCAGCCTCCCCTTAGGGACTAGCTTCTCCTACGAGCAGTACTTC. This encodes CASSLPLGTSFSYEQYF.

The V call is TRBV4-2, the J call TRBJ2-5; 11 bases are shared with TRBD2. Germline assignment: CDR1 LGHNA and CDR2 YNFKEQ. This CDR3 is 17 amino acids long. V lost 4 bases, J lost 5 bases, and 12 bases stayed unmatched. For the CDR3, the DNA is TGTGCCAGCAGCCCAGGGGGACTAGCGGTTAATTGGGAGACCCAGTACTTC. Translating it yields CASSPGGLAVNWETQYF.

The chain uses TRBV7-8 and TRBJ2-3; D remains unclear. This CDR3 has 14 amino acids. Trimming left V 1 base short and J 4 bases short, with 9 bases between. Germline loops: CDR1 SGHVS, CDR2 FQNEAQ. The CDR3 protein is CASSLVLKADTQYF. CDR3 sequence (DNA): TGTGCCAGCAGCTTAGTACTTAAGGCAGATACGCAGTATTTT.

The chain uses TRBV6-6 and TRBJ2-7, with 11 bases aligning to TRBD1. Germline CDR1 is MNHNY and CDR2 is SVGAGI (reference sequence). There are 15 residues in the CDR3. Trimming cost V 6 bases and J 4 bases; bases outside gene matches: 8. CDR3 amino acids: CASSDRTGGGYEQYF. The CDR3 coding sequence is TGTGCCAGCAGCGACAGGACAGGGGGCGGATACGAGCAGTACTTC.

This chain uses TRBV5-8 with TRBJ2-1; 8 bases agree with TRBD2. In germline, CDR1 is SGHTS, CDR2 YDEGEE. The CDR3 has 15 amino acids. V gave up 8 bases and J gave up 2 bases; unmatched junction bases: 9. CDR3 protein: CARTREVEPYNEQFF. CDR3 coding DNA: TGTGCCAGAACGCGGGAGGTGGAGCCCTACAATGAGCAGTTCTTC.

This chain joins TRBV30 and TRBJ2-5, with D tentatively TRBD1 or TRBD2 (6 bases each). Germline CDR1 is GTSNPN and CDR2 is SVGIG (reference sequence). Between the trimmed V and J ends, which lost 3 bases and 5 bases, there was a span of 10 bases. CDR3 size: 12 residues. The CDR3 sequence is CAWRGGWETQYF. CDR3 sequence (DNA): TGTGCCTGGAGGGGGGGCTGGGAGACCCAGTACTTC. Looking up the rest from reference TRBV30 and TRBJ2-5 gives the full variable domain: SQTIHQWPATLVQPVGSPLSLECTVEGTSNPNLYWYRQAAGRGLQLLFYSVGIGQISSEVPQNLSASRPQDRQFILSSKKLLLSDSGFYLCAWRGGWETQYFGPGTRLLVL.

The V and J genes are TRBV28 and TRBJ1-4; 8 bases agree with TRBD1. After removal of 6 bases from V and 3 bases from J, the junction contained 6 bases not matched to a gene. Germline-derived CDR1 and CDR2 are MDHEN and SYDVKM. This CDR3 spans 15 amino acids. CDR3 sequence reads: CASREEDRANEKLFF. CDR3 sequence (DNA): TGTGCCAGCAGGGAGGAGGACAGGGCTAATGAAAAACTGTTTTTT.

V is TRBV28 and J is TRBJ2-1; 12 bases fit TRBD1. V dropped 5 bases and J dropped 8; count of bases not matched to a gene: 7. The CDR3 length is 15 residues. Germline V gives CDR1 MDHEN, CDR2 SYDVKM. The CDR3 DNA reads TGTGCCAGCAGTACCCAGGGACAGGGGGCTGATGAGCAGTTCTTC. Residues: CASSTQGQGADEQFF.

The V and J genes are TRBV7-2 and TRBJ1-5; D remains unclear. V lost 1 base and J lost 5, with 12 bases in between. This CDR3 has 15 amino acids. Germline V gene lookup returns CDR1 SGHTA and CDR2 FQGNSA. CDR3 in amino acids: CASSLGHRLDQPQHF. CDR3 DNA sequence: TGTGCCAGCAGCTTAGGGCACAGACTAGATCAGCCCCAGCATTTT.

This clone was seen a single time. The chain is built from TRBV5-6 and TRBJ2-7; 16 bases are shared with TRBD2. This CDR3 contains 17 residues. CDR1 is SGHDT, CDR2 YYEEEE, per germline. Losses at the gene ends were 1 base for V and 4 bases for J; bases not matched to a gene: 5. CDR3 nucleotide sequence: TGTGCCAGCAGCTTGTGGGGACTAGCGGGAGGGAAGTACGAGCAGTACTTC. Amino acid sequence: CASSLWGLAGGKYEQYF.

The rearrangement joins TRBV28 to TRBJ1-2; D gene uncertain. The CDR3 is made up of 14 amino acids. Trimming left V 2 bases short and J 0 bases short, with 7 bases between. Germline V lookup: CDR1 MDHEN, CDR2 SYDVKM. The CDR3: CASSLPGSNYGYTF. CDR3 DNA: TGTGCCAGCAGTTTACCTGGATCTAACTATGGCTACACCTTC.

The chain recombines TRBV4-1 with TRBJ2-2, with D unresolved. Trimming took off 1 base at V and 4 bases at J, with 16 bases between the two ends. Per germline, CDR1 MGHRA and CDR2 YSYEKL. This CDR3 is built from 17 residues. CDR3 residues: CASSQVDMGISTGELFF. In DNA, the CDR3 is TGCGCCAGCAGCCAAGTAGACATGGGGATCAGCACCGGGGAGCTGTTTTTT.

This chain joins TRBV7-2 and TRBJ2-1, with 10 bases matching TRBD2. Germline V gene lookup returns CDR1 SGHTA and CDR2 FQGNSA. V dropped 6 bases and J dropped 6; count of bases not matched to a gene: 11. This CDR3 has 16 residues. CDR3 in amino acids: CASRLLAGELSNEQFF. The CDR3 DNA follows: TGTGCCAGCAGACTCCTAGCGGGGGAATTGAGCAATGAGCAGTTCTTC.

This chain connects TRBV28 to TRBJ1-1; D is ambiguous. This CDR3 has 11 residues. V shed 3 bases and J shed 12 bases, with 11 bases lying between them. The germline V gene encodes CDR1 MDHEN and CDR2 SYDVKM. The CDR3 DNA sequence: TGTGCCAGCAGTTTTTCGGGCAGAACTTTCTTT. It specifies CASSFSGRTFF.